These T cell receptor beta chains were read from a single sample in a study of neoadjuvant anti-PD-1 for oral cavity cancer. Some clones are missing from TCRdb's copy, which holds only in-frame ones; the method was immunoSEQ multiplex PCR. The data show 65,000 to 95,000 clones, under 90% seen once. This sample comprised PBMCs, obtained before nivolumab (anti-PD-1) treatment. These receptors all come from a person aged 35-80 years with oral cavity squamous cell carcinoma. Each CDR3 is given with its conserved first and last residue. D genes are given only for firm matches. Expanded clones get a size class; other rows say once, few or many, or leave the size out.

j_call v_call clone_size d_call cdr3_aa cdr3_nt
TRBJ1-3 TRBV6-5 NA NA CASSYSGTVSGNTIYF TGTGCCAGCAGTTACTCGGGAACAGTCTCTGGAAACACCATATATTTT
TRBJ2-7 TRBV7-2 NA NA CASSPWTASYEQYF TGTGCCAGCAGCCCCTGGACGGCTTCCTACGAGCAGTACTTC
TRBJ2-3 TRBV2 NA NA CASIRIASTDTQYF TGTGCCAGCATACGGATAGCAAGCACAGATACGCAGTATTTT
TRBJ2-5 TRBV5-4 once NA CASSSGTPQGQTQYF TGTGCCAGCAGTTCCGGGACCCCCCAAGGTCAGACCCAGTACTTC
TRBJ2-2 TRBV7-2 NA TRBD1 CASSFATGTPSGELFF TGTGCCAGCAGCTTTGCGACAGGGACCCCCAGCGGGGAGCTGTTTTTT
TRBJ2-1 TRBV30 NA NA CAWSVGGSYNEQFF TGTGCCTGGAGTGTAGGTGGATCCTACAATGAGCAGTTCTTC
TRBJ1-4 TRBV5-1 NA TRBD1 CASSTGDVTNEKLFF TGCGCCAGCAGCACAGGGGACGTAACTAATGAAAAACTGTTTTTT
TRBJ2-7 TRBV5-1 NA TRBD2 CASSLGLLAGAYEQYF TGCGCCAGCAGCTTGGGACTACTAGCGGGAGCCTACGAGCAGTACTTC
TRBJ2-5 TRBV6-1 NA NA CASTLSGAGETQYF TGTGCCAGCACCCTATCGGGGGCTGGGGAGACCCAGTACTTC
TRBJ2-1 TRBV2 NA NA CASSASKQFF TGTGCCAGCAGCGCAAGCAAGCAGTTCTTC
TRBJ2-2 TRBV5-6 NA TRBD1 CASSLLTGTGYTGELFF TGTGCCAGCAGCTTACTAACCGGGACAGGGTACACCGGGGAGCTGTTTTTT
TRBJ2-3 TRBV10-3 NA NA CAISEYHEEQSAVGGHTDTQYF TGTGCCATCAGTGAGTACCATGAGGAACAGTCTGCGGTGGGTGGGCACACAGATACGCAGTATTTT
TRBJ2-1 TRBV9 NA NA CASSVSPSGLSYNEQFF TGTGCCAGCAGCGTATCTCCCTCAGGGCTGTCCTACAATGAGCAGTTCTTC
TRBJ2-7 TRBV9 NA TRBD1 CASSVRQGHSYEQYF TGTGCCAGCAGCGTTCGACAGGGACACTCCTACGAGCAGTACTTC
TRBJ1-4 TRBV27 once TRBD1 CASAPGQGEKLFF TGTGCCAGCGCTCCGGGACAGGGCGAAAAACTGTTTTTT
TRBJ2-1 TRBV7-8 NA NA CASSLDGRNEQFF TGTGCCAGCAGCTTAGATGGCCGCAATGAGCAGTTCTTC
TRBJ2-1 TRBV12-5 NA TRBD1 CASGPSAGGLYNEQFF TGTGCTAGTGGACCCTCGGCAGGGGGCCTGTACAATGAGCAGTTCTTC
TRBJ1-4 TRBV19 NA NA CASSIELATGKNEKLFF TGTGCCAGTAGTATAGAGTTGGCGACAGGAAAAAATGAAAAACTGTTTTTT
TRBJ2-1 TRBV9 NA NA CASSPPPGRHNEQFF TGTGCCAGCAGCCCCCCCCCTGGGCGGCACAATGAGCAGTTCTTC
TRBJ2-3 TRBV29-1 NA TRBD2 CSVGTGVGLAGGTDTQYF TGCAGCGTTGGGACAGGCGTGGGACTAGCGGGAGGGACAGATACGCAGTATTTT
TRBJ1-1 TRBV6-5 NA NA CASSNLRGVNTEAFF TGTGCCAGCAGCAACTTGAGGGGGGTGAACACTGAAGCTTTCTTT
TRBJ1-2 TRBV6-7 NA TRBD1 CASRDDRGPYGYTF TGTGCCAGCAGGGACGACAGGGGACCCTATGGCTACACCTTC
TRBJ2-2 TRBV5-1 NA TRBD1 CASSPTTITGTGGGTGELFF TGCGCCAGCAGCCCTACTACGATAACCGGGACAGGGGGCGGGACCGGGGAGCTGTTTTTT
TRBJ2-1 TRBV5-1 NA TRBD2 CASSPAGTSGVNEQFF TGCGCCAGCAGCCCCGCCGGGACTAGCGGGGTGAATGAGCAGTTCTTC
TRBJ2-6 TRBV30 NA TRBD1 CAWSPPGQGLSGANVLTF TGTGCCTGGAGTCCACCGGGACAGGGCCTCTCTGGGGCCAACGTCCTGACTTTC
TRBJ2-3 TRBV10-3 NA NA CAISESGERGTDTQYF TGTGCCATCAGTGAGTCCGGGGAGCGGGGCACAGATACGCAGTATTTT
TRBJ2-4 TRBV15 NA TRBD1 CATSRDRRGPYF TGTGCCACCAGCAGAGATCGCAGGGGGCCGTACTTC